The clone carrying this T cell receptor (beta chain) came up a few times. As yet, its antigen is unknown. This record belongs to a study of cytomegalovirus exposure and HLA in healthy donors. The PCR was carried out with 60 Vbeta primers and 13 Jbeta primers. This table comes from immunoSEQ multiplex PCR, and its TCRdb copy is limited to in-frame clones, with some not included. The sample records under 90,000 clones, 55% to 80% being singletons. Findings of the study overall: Specificity of a few CMV-associated chains for CMV antigens was verified in vitro.

The CDR3 spans 13 residues. The germline CDR1 and CDR2 sequences are MNHNY and SVGAGI (reference sequence). With 8 bases removed from V and 0 bases from J, the gap between germline ends came to 7 bases. This chain links TRBV6-6 with TRBJ2-2; TRBD2 is a possible D gene (5 bases). The TCR sequence derives from a man in his forties in good health and CMV-seropositive. Sequenced sample: PBMCs. CDR3 residues: CASAGANTGELFF. CDR3 DNA sequence: TGTGCCAGCGCGGGCGCGAACACCGGGGAGCTGTTTTTT.